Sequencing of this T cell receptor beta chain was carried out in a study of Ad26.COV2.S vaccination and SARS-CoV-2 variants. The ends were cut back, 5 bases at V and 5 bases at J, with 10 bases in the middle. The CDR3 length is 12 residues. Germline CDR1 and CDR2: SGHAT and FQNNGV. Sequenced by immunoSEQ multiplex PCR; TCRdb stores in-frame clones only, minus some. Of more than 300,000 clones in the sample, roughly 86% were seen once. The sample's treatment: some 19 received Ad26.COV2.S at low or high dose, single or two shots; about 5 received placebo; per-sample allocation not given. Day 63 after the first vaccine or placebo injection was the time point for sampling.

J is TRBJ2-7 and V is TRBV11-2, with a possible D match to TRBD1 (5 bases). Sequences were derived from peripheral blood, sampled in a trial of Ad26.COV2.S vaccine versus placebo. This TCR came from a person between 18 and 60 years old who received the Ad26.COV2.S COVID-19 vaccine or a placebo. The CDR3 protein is CASSKGIDEQYF. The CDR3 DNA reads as TGTGCCAGCAGCAAGGGGATCGACGAGCAGTACTTC.